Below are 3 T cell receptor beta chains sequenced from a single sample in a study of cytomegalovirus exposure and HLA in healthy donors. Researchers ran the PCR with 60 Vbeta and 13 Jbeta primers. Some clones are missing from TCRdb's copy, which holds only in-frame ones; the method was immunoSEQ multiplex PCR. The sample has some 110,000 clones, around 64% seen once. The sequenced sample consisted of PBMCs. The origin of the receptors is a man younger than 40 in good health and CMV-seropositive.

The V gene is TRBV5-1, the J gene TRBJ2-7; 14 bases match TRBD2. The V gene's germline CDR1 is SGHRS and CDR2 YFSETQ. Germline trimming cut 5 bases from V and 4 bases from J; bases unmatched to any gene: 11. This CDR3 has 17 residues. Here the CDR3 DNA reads TGCGCCAGCAGGGGACTAGCGGGGGAGCGTGCTCTGTACGAGCAGTACTTC. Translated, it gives CASRGLAGERALYEQYF.

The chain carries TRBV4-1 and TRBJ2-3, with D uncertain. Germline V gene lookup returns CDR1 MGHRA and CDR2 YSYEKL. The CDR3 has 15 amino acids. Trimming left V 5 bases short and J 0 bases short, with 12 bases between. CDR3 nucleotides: TGCGCCAGCAGCGAACCCACCACTAGCACAGATACGCAGTATTTT. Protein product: CASSEPTTSTDTQYF.

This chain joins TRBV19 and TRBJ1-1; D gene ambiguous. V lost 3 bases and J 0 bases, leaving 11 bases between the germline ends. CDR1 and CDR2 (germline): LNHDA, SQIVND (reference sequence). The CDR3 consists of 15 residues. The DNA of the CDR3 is TGTGCCAGTAGTATGGTCAGCGCTATGAACACTGAAGCTTTCTTT. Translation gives CASSMVSAMNTEAFF. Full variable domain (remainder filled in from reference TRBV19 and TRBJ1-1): DGGITQSPKYLFRKEGQNVTLSCEQNLNHDAMYWYRQDPGQGLRLIYYSQIVNDFQKGDIAEGYSVSREKKESFPLTVTSAQKNPTAFYLCASSMVSAMNTEAFFGQGTRLTVV.